The present entry profiles one T cell receptor (beta chain) with its context. This sample was included in a study of CD8 T cells in Susac syndrome. Sequencing of TCR beta, carried out with a high-throughput approach, was applied to CD8+ and CD4+ T cells from the blood. The authors negatively isolated CD8+ and CD4+ T cells and FACS-enriched TEMRA cells. Random hexamers primed reverse transcription of about 0.45 to 1 ug RNA. Across 54 Vbeta and 13 Jbeta, TCR beta CDR3 was amplified with immunoSEQ multiplex PCR. TCRdb reprocessed the immunoSEQ multiplex PCR reads with MiXCR, giving one entry per CDR3 protein. The data contain roughly 200,000 distinct CDR3 sequences, roughly 95% of them singletons. Per the germline V gene, CDR1 is LNHNV and CDR2 is YYDKDF (reference sequence). J lost 0 bases, V lost 3 bases, and 5 bases had no gene match. This CDR3 region has 16 residues.

What was sequenced was CD4+ T cells from PBMCs. The receptor's source is a human donor in good health. The V and J genes are TRBV15 and TRBJ1-5, with TRBD1 identical over 7 bases. The CDR3 sequence is CATSRSQGHSNQPQHF. CDR3 in DNA: TGTGCCACCAGCAGGTCACAGGGGCATAGCAATCAGCCCCAGCATTTT.